The 14 T cell receptor beta chains presented below share a single source sample, sequenced in a study of blood T cell repertoires in COVID-19. Generated by immunoSEQ multiplex PCR, the TCRdb table keeps only in-frame clones and is missing some. Found here are about 45,000 clones, roughly 82% of them singletons; the top ten hold 11% to 15%. The sample consisted of peripheral blood. The receptors stem from a human donor in a cohort sampled during active COVID-19.

This clone was counted once. The chain uses TRBV7-2 and TRBJ2-5; 13 bases fit TRBD2. Germline loops: CDR1 SGHTA, CDR2 FQGNSA. The CDR3 sequence is 15 residues long. V lost 5 bases, J lost 5 bases, and 5 bases stayed unmatched. The CDR3: CASSRGTSGIETQYF. In DNA, the CDR3 is TGTGCCAGCAGCCGTGGGACTAGCGGGATCGAGACCCAGTACTTC. Together with reference TRBV7-2 and TRBJ2-5, the CDR3 gives the full variable domain: GAGVSQSPSNKVTEKGKDVELRCDPISGHTALYWYRQSLGQGLEFLIYFQGNSAPDKSGLPSDRFSAERTGGSVSTLTIQRTQQEDSAVYLCASSRGTSGIETQYFGPGTRLLVL.

The gene calls are TRBV3-1 (or the pseudogene TRBV3-2) and TRBJ1-1; 10 bases match TRBD1. Unmatched junction bases numbered 9, after V lost 4 bases and J lost 7 bases. This CDR3 has 15 amino acids. Germline CDR1 is LGHDT and CDR2 is YNNKEL (reference sequence). CDR3 in amino acids: CASSLWGTGVDEAFF. CDR3 DNA sequence: TGTGCCAGCAGCCTGTGGGGGACAGGGGTGGATGAAGCTTTCTTT.

The rearrangement links TRBV15 to TRBJ1-5; 9 bases fit TRBD1. The ends lost 4 bases at V and 1 base at J; junction bases unmatched: 5. The CDR3 is made up of 16 amino acids. The germline CDR1 and CDR2 sequences are LNHNV and YYDKDF (reference sequence). CDR3 DNA sequence: TGTGCCACCAGCAACAACAGGGGGCGCAGCAATCAGCCCCAGCATTTT. It encodes CATSNNRGRSNQPQHF.

The chain has TRBV12-2 and TRBJ2-2; the listed D gene, TRBD2, was not tested against the DNA. TRBV12-2 represents a pseudogene. The CDR3 sequence is 18 residues long. The CDR3 bases are TGTGCAAGTCGCTTGATCTTGGTCCTAAGCGGGGGCACCGGGGAGCTGTTTTTT. It translates to CASRLILVLSGGTGELFF.

This chain links TRBV18 with TRBJ1-2; D is perhaps TRBD1 (6 bases). The germline V gene encodes CDR1 KGHSH and CDR2 LQKENI. The CDR3 sequence is 17 residues long. Trimming shortened V by 0 bases and J by 5 bases, and 19 bases separated the two germline ends. CDR3 nucleotides: TGTGCCAGCTCACCACCGTTCGGGGCAGGGGCGGTTTATGGCTACACCTTC. The encoded protein is CASSPPFGAGAVYGYTF.

V is TRBV10-3 and J is TRBJ2-2; D perhaps matches TRBD1 (5 bases). Germline V gene sequence: CDR1 ENHRY, CDR2 SYGVKD. The V and J ends lost 9 bases and 1 base respectively, with 15 bases between them. The CDR3 totals 15 residues. The CDR3 spells CAISRQLGNTGELFF. The CDR3, as DNA: TGTGCCATTAGCAGACAGTTAGGGAACACCGGGGAGCTGTTTTTT.

V usage is TRBV19 and J usage is TRBJ2-7; 11 nucleotides match TRBD2. The germline gives CDR1 LNHDA, CDR2 SQIVND (reference sequence). The CDR3 has 14 residues. Trimming removed 9 bases from V and 3 bases from J; junction bases left unmatched: 7. The CDR3 protein is CASRGLAGGYEQYF. CDR3 sequence (DNA): TGTGCCAGCAGGGGGCTAGCGGGAGGCTACGAGCAGTACTTC.

The chain links TRBV25-1 to TRBJ2-1, with 7 bases identical to TRBD2. V was pared by 4 bases and J by 7 bases, with 10 bases of the junction left unmatched. This CDR3 contains 15 residues. Per the germline V gene, CDR1 is MGHDK and CDR2 is SYGVNS. The CDR3 sequence: CASSVSLAEENEQFF. In DNA, the CDR3 is TGTGCCAGCAGTGTAAGTCTAGCGGAAGAGAATGAGCAGTTCTTC. Full variable domain (rest looked up from reference TRBV25-1 and TRBJ2-1): EADIYQTPRYLVIGTGKKITLECSQTMGHDKMYWYQQDPGMELHLIHYSYGVNSTEKGDLSSESTVSRIRTEHFPLTLESARPSHTSQYLCASSVSLAEENEQFFGPGTRLTVL.

The V call is TRBV28, the J call TRBJ2-1; possibly TRBD2 for D (6 bases). This CDR3 has 16 amino acids. Trimming removed 4 bases at V and 0 bases at J, with 13 bases between. CDR1 and CDR2 (germline): MDHEN, SYDVKM. Here the CDR3 reads CASSSGDSSSYNEQFF. CDR3 bases: TGTGCCAGCAGTTCCGGGGACTCGAGCTCCTACAATGAGCAGTTCTTC.

The chain couples TRBV30 to TRBJ1-1; unclear D gene. The CDR3 has 13 residues. Germline V lookup: CDR1 GTSNPN, CDR2 SVGIG (reference sequence). Trimming removed 6 bases from V and 8 bases from J, with 19 bases in between. The CDR3 DNA sequence: TGTGCCTGCAACCGAGGGAGGGCTACAGAAGCTTTCTTT. Protein product: CACNRGRATEAFF.

V usage is TRBV19 and J usage is TRBJ1-5, with 9 bases aligning to TRBD1. The CDR3 spans 16 residues. Germline loops: CDR1 LNHDA, CDR2 SQIVND (reference sequence). The V and J ends lost 3 bases and 5 bases, in that order; junction bases with no gene match: 8. The CDR3 loop is CASSMTGTGNDQPQHF. CDR3 DNA: TGTGCCAGTAGTATGACCGGGACAGGGAACGATCAGCCCCAGCATTTT.

The V gene is TRBV30, the J gene TRBJ1-4; D may be TRBD1 (5 bases). This CDR3 has 11 amino acids. Between the trimmed V and J ends, which lost 0 bases and 16 bases, there was a span of 12 bases. Germline lookup yields CDR1 GTSNPN and CDR2 SVGIG (reference sequence). CDR3 protein: CAWSVQTGEFF. The CDR3 region has the DNA TGTGCCTGGAGTGTACAAACGGGGGAGTTTTTT.

V is TRBV19 and J is TRBJ2-1, with D perhaps TRBD1 (7 bases). The germline V gene encodes CDR1 LNHDA and CDR2 SQIVND (reference sequence). The CDR3 totals 16 residues. V lost 4 bases and J lost 8, with 21 bases in between. The DNA of the CDR3 is TGTGCCAGTAGTAGTGGCGGCCAGGGGGGATCGTATGAGCAGTTCTTC. This translates into CASSSGGQGGSYEQFF.

The J gene is TRBJ2-1, the V gene TRBV18; D might be TRBD1 (6 bases). The CDR3 has 16 residues. The V and J ends lost 0 bases and 6 bases respectively, with 15 bases between them. Germline CDR1 KGHSH, CDR2 LQKENI. CDR3 nucleotides: TGTGCCAGCTCACCACCCGACAGGTTTTCTCGCAATGAGCAGTTCTTC. This translates into CASSPPDRFSRNEQFF. The full variable domain, with the rest looked up from reference TRBV18 and TRBJ2-1, is NAGVMQNPRHLVRRRGQEARLRCSPMKGHSHVYWYRQLPEEGLKFMVYLQKENIIDESGMPKERFSAEFPKEGPSILRIQQVVRGDSAAYFCASSPPDRFSRNEQFFGPGTRLTVL.